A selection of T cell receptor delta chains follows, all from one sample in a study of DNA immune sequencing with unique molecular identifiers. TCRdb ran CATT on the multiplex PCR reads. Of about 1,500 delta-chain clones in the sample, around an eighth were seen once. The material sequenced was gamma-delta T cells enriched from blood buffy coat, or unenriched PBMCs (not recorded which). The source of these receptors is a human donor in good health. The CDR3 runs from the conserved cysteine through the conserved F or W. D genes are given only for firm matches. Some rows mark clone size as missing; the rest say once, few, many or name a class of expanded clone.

CDR3aa: CALGELPTDKLIF
CDR3nt: TGTGCTCTTGGGGAACTTCCTACCGATAAACTCATCTTT
d_gene: .
len: 13
v_gene: TRDV1
j_gene: TRDJ1
abundance: .

CDR3aa: CACDTAGGPWDTRQMFF
CDR3nt: TGTGCCTGTGACACCGCTGGGGGACCCTGGGACACCCGACAGATGTTTTTC
d_gene: TRDD3
len: 17
v_gene: TRDV2
j_gene: TRDJ3
abundance: many

CDR3aa: CAFRGYGRGTGGYDARYTDKLIF
CDR3nt: TGTGCCTTCCGAGGGTACGGTAGGGGTACTGGGGGATATGACGCCCGGTACACCGATAAACTCATCTTT
d_gene: TRDD3
len: 23
v_gene: TRDV3
j_gene: TRDJ1
abundance: few

CDR3aa: CALGECPTRGFSSWDTRQMFF
CDR3nt: TGTGCTCTTGGGGAATGCCCTACTCGGGGCTTTAGCTCCTGGGACACCCGACAGATGTTTTTC
d_gene: .
len: 21
v_gene: TRDV1
j_gene: TRDJ3
abundance: few

CDR3aa: CACDTVGGALTAQLFF
CDR3nt: TGTGCCTGTGACACCGTTGGGGGAGCTTTGACAGCACAACTCTTCTTT
d_gene: TRDD3
len: 16
v_gene: TRDV2
j_gene: TRDJ2
abundance: medium-sized

CDR3aa: CACDLIPTLRVGDTPTDKLIF
CDR3nt: TGTGCCTGTGACCTGATTCCTACACTCCGAGTGGGGGATACGCCCACCGATAAACTCATCTTT
d_gene: TRDD3
len: 21
v_gene: TRDV2
j_gene: TRDJ1
abundance: medium-sized

CDR3aa: CACDLLGTTTDKLIF
CDR3nt: TGTGCCTGTGACCTCCTGGGGACTACGACCGATAAACTCATCTTT
d_gene: .
len: 15
v_gene: TRDV2
j_gene: TRDJ1
abundance: .

CDR3aa: CACDTIAGPTVTDTDKLIF
CDR3nt: TGTGCCTGTGACACGATAGCTGGTCCGACCGTGACGGACACCGATAAACTCATCTTT
d_gene: .
len: 19
v_gene: TRDV2
j_gene: TRDJ1
abundance: medium-sized

CDR3aa: CACGTGGYVPTYTDKLIF
CDR3nt: TGTGCCTGTGGTACTGGGGGATACGTTCCTACTTACACCGATAAACTCATCTTT
d_gene: TRDD3
len: 18
v_gene: TRDV2
j_gene: TRDJ1
abundance: medium-sized

CDR3aa: CACDTLVLGDTDTDKLIF
CDR3nt: TGTGCCTGTGACACTTTAGTACTGGGGGATACAGACACCGATAAACTCATCTTT
d_gene: TRDD3
len: 18
v_gene: TRDV2
j_gene: TRDJ1
abundance: many

CDR3aa: CALFLWGDTDKLIF
CDR3nt: TGTGCCCTCTTCTTGTGGGGGGACACCGATAAACTCATCTTT
d_gene: .
len: 14
v_gene: TRDV3
j_gene: TRDJ1
abundance: many

CDR3aa: CACDTLLGDTSLTAQLFF
CDR3nt: TGTGCCTGTGACACCCTACTGGGGGATACTTCTCTGACAGCACAACTCTTCTTT
d_gene: TRDD3
len: 18
v_gene: TRDV2
j_gene: TRDJ2
abundance: large

CDR3aa: CAVEAYYVLGAPRATDKLIF
CDR3nt: TGTGCTGTGGAGGCATACTACGTACTGGGGGCCCCAAGGGCCACCGATAAACTCATCTTT
d_gene: TRDD3
len: 20
v_gene: TRAV36/DV7
j_gene: TRDJ1
abundance: medium-sized

CDR3aa: CAYRNPVFFTVYWGVYTDKLIF
CDR3nt: TGTGCTTATAGGAACCCAGTCTTCTTTACAGTCTACTGGGGGGTATACACCGATAAACTCATCTTT
d_gene: TRDD3
len: 22
v_gene: TRAV38-2/DV8
j_gene: TRDJ1
abundance: many

CDR3aa: CACDHTGTGGYRSSWDTRQMFF
CDR3nt: TGTGCCTGTGACCACACCGGTACTGGGGGATACCGGAGCTCCTGGGACACCCGACAGATGTTTTTC
d_gene: TRDD3
len: 22
v_gene: TRDV2
j_gene: TRDJ3
abundance: .

CDR3aa: CACDTAAGGVTWDTRQMFF
CDR3nt: TGTGCCTGTGACACCGCAGCTGGGGGAGTTACCTGGGACACCCGACAGATGTTTTTC
d_gene: TRDD3
len: 19
v_gene: TRDV2
j_gene: TRDJ3
abundance: few

CDR3aa: CACDAWGTSYTDKLIF
CDR3nt: TGTGCCTGTGACGCCTGGGGGACCTCGTACACCGATAAACTCATCTTT
d_gene: TRDD3
len: 16
v_gene: TRDV2
j_gene: TRDJ1
abundance: medium-sized

CDR3aa: CACDSAVGGATDWDTRQMFF
CDR3nt: TGTGCCTGTGACTCCGCTGTTGGTGGGGCCACGGACTGGGACACCCGACAGATGTTTTTC
d_gene: .
len: 20
v_gene: TRDV2
j_gene: TRDJ3
abundance: medium-sized